Listed below are T cell receptor beta chains from one sample, sequenced in a study of Ad26.COV2.S vaccination and SARS-CoV-2 variants. Repertoires were generated with immunoSEQ multiplex PCR, while TCRdb's copy carries only in-frame clones and drops some. The repertoire includes about 460,000 clones, 70% to 90% of them detected once, and 1.5% to 2% sits in the top ten. The sequences come from peripheral blood, collected in a trial of Ad26.COV2.S vaccine versus placebo. Receptor source: a person between 18 and 65 years old who received the Ad26.COV2.S COVID-19 vaccine or a placebo. Both conserved end residues are part of each CDR3. A D gene is named only where the DNA matches it firmly. Clone size is stated in some rows and not others, as once, few, many or a class when expanded.

d_gene: TRBD1
v_gene: TRBV5-8
j_gene: TRBJ1-4
abundance: -
CDR3aa: CASSPGTGGRSNEKLFF
CDR3nt: TGTGCCAGCAGCCCAGGGACAGGGGGCAGGTCTAATGAAAAACTGTTTTTT

d_gene: TRBD2
v_gene: TRBV11-2
j_gene: TRBJ2-2
abundance: -
CDR3aa: CASSLATSGSIGNTGELFF
CDR3nt: TGTGCCAGCAGCTTAGCTACTAGCGGGAGTATCGGGAACACCGGGGAGCTGTTTTTT

d_gene: -
v_gene: TRBV28
j_gene: TRBJ2-7
abundance: -
CDR3aa: CASSPGFYEQYF
CDR3nt: TGTGCCAGCAGTCCCGGGTTCTACGAGCAGTACTTC

d_gene: -
v_gene: TRBV29-1
j_gene: TRBJ2-6
abundance: -
CDR3aa: CSVDTPDSGANVLTF
CDR3nt: TGCAGCGTTGATACGCCCGACTCTGGGGCCAACGTCCTGACTTTC

d_gene: TRBD2
v_gene: TRBV19
j_gene: TRBJ2-3
abundance: -
CDR3aa: CASLGRADTQYF
CDR3nt: TGTGCCAGTCTCGGGAGGGCAGATACGCAGTATTTT

d_gene: -
v_gene: TRBV6-5
j_gene: TRBJ1-1
abundance: -
CDR3aa: CASRTPRTEAFF
CDR3nt: TGTGCCAGCCGGACTCCTAGGACTGAAGCTTTCTTT

d_gene: -
v_gene: TRBV24-1
j_gene: TRBJ2-3
abundance: -
CDR3aa: CATSDFWTDTQYF
CDR3nt: TGTGCCACCAGTGATTTCTGGACAGATACGCAGTATTTT

d_gene: TRBD2
v_gene: TRBV29-1
j_gene: TRBJ2-2
abundance: -
CDR3aa: CSVEGLAGGPDGELFF
CDR3nt: TGCAGCGTAGAGGGACTAGCGGGAGGGCCTGACGGGGAGCTGTTTTTT

d_gene: -
v_gene: TRBV19
j_gene: TRBJ1-2
abundance: -
CDR3aa: CASSKGTEYHGYTF
CDR3nt: TGTGCCAGTAGTAAAGGGACCGAGTACCATGGCTACACCTTC

d_gene: -
v_gene: TRBV25-1
j_gene: TRBJ1-6
abundance: -
CDR3aa: CASSDNTYNSPLHF
CDR3nt: TGTGCCAGCAGTGACAACACCTATAATTCACCCCTCCACTTT

d_gene: -
v_gene: TRBV18
j_gene: TRBJ2-7
abundance: few
CDR3aa: CASSQRTGYEQYF
CDR3nt: TGTGCCAGCTCACAAAGGACGGGTTACGAGCAGTACTTC

d_gene: -
v_gene: TRBV6-5
j_gene: TRBJ2-1
abundance: -
CDR3aa: CASSPTVSGNEQFF
CDR3nt: TGTGCCAGCAGTCCGACAGTATCGGGCAATGAGCAGTTCTTC

d_gene: -
v_gene: TRBV5-1
j_gene: TRBJ1-3
abundance: few
CDR3aa: CASSLRGLLEGSGNTIYF
CDR3nt: TGCGCCAGCAGCCTTCGCGGACTGTTAGAGGGTTCAGGAAACACCATATATTTT

d_gene: -
v_gene: TRBV20-1
j_gene: TRBJ2-1
abundance: -
CDR3aa: CSASGSWRTFSYNEQFF
CDR3nt: TGCAGTGCTAGTGGGAGTTGGCGGACATTCTCCTACAATGAGCAGTTCTTC

d_gene: -
v_gene: TRBV7-9
j_gene: TRBJ2-7
abundance: -
CDR3aa: CARWGRFLHEQYF
CDR3nt: TGTGCCAGGTGGGGGCGCTTTCTACACGAGCAGTACTTC

d_gene: -
v_gene: TRBV7-3
j_gene: TRBJ2-1
abundance: -
CDR3aa: CASSLAQGNEQFF
CDR3nt: TGTGCCAGCAGCTTAGCCCAAGGGAATGAGCAGTTCTTC

d_gene: TRBD1
v_gene: TRBV25-1
j_gene: TRBJ2-5
abundance: -
CDR3aa: CASRGQGRETQYF
CDR3nt: TGTGCCAGCCGCGGACAGGGGCGGGAGACCCAGTACTTC

d_gene: -
v_gene: TRBV7-9
j_gene: TRBJ1-1
abundance: once
CDR3aa: CASSRLYGGTEAFF
CDR3nt: TGTGCCAGCAGCCGGCTATATGGCGGTACTGAAGCTTTCTTT

d_gene: TRBD1
v_gene: TRBV28
j_gene: TRBJ1-4
abundance: -
CDR3aa: CASNTNRGATNEKLFF
CDR3nt: TGTGCCAGCAACACCAACAGGGGTGCAACTAATGAAAAACTGTTTTTT

d_gene: -
v_gene: TRBV18
j_gene: TRBJ1-1
abundance: -
CDR3aa: CASSPSEIKNTEAFF
CDR3nt: TGTGCCAGCTCACCATCAGAGATTAAAAACACTGAAGCTTTCTTT

d_gene: -
v_gene: TRBV10-3
j_gene: TRBJ2-3
abundance: -
CDR3aa: CAISESPRTQYF
CDR3nt: TGTGCCATCAGTGAGTCGCCGCGTACGCAGTATTTT

d_gene: TRBD2
v_gene: TRBV7-2
j_gene: TRBJ2-3
abundance: -
CDR3aa: CASSSGLAGGQDTQYF
CDR3nt: TGTGCCAGCAGCTCCGGACTAGCGGGGGGGCAAGATACGCAGTATTTT

d_gene: TRBD2
v_gene: TRBV27
j_gene: TRBJ2-1
abundance: -
CDR3aa: CASSTGLAGYNEQFF
CDR3nt: TGTGCCAGCAGTACGGGACTAGCGGGATACAATGAGCAGTTCTTC

d_gene: -
v_gene: TRBV7-9
j_gene: TRBJ2-7
abundance: -
CDR3aa: CASSKGGREIF
CDR3nt: TGTGCCAGCAGCAAAGGAGGGAGAGAGATATTC

d_gene: -
v_gene: TRBV30
j_gene: TRBJ2-2
abundance: -
CDR3aa: CAWSVNWGAVGGELFF
CDR3nt: TGTGCCTGGAGTGTAAACTGGGGGGCTGTCGGCGGGGAGCTGTTTTTT

d_gene: TRBD1
v_gene: TRBV7-9
j_gene: TRBJ1-2
abundance: -
CDR3aa: CASSLAGTGGIGYTF
CDR3nt: TGTGCCAGCAGCTTAGCTGGGACAGGGGGCATTGGCTACACCTTC

d_gene: TRBD2
v_gene: TRBV7-9
j_gene: TRBJ2-5
abundance: once
CDR3aa: CASSLRTSGDQETQYF
CDR3nt: TGTGCCAGCAGCTTACGGACTAGCGGGGACCAAGAGACCCAGTACTTC

d_gene: -
v_gene: TRBV6-1
j_gene: TRBJ1-1
abundance: -
CDR3aa: CASSETVNTEAFF
CDR3nt: TGTGCCAGCAGTGAGACAGTGAACACTGAAGCTTTCTTT

d_gene: TRBD1
v_gene: TRBV27
j_gene: TRBJ2-7
abundance: -
CDR3aa: CASSSPGQALFEQYF
CDR3nt: TGTGCCAGCAGTTCGCCGGGACAGGCCCTGTTTGAGCAGTACTTC

d_gene: -
v_gene: TRBV6-5
j_gene: TRBJ2-3
abundance: -
CDR3aa: CASSLFGSSTDTQYF
CDR3nt: TGTGCCAGCAGTCTCTTCGGGTCTAGCACAGATACGCAGTATTTT

d_gene: TRBD1
v_gene: TRBV3-1/TRBV3-2
j_gene: TRBJ2-2
abundance: -
CDR3aa: CASSQVTGVNTGELFF
CDR3nt: TGTGCCAGCAGCCAGGTTACAGGGGTAAACACCGGGGAGCTGTTTTTT

d_gene: TRBD2
v_gene: TRBV28
j_gene: TRBJ2-7
abundance: -
CDR3aa: CATLPSGRYEQYF
CDR3nt: TGTGCCACCCTGCCTAGCGGGCGCTACGAGCAGTACTTC

d_gene: -
v_gene: TRBV14
j_gene: TRBJ1-1
abundance: -
CDR3aa: CASSQESGFPGRTEAFF
CDR3nt: TGTGCCAGCAGCCAAGAATCAGGTTTCCCAGGTCGGACTGAAGCTTTCTTT

d_gene: -
v_gene: TRBV9
j_gene: TRBJ2-7
abundance: once
CDR3aa: CASSVGGQGDEQYF
CDR3nt: TGTGCCAGCAGCGTAGGCGGGCAGGGCGACGAGCAGTACTTC

d_gene: -
v_gene: TRBV27
j_gene: TRBJ1-4
abundance: once
CDR3aa: CASSPTGLATNEKLFF
CDR3nt: TGTGCCAGCAGCCCCACAGGGCTCGCAACTAATGAAAAACTGTTTTTT

d_gene: -
v_gene: TRBV6-5
j_gene: TRBJ1-2
abundance: -
CDR3aa: CASSRRQAHRYGYTF
CDR3nt: TGTGCCAGCAGCCGCAGACAGGCGCACCGCTATGGCTACACCTTC

d_gene: TRBD2
v_gene: TRBV30
j_gene: TRBJ2-2
abundance: -
CDR3aa: CAWSVRGRVNTGELFF
CDR3nt: TGTGCCTGGAGTGTACGAGGGAGGGTGAACACCGGGGAGCTGTTTTTT

d_gene: -
v_gene: TRBV20-1
j_gene: TRBJ1-4
abundance: -
CDR3aa: CSARVGGELFF
CDR3nt: TGCAGTGCTAGAGTTGGCGGGGAACTGTTTTTT

d_gene: -
v_gene: TRBV9
j_gene: TRBJ2-3
abundance: -
CDR3aa: CASSVDGTSTDTQYF
CDR3nt: TGTGCCAGCAGCGTAGATGGTACTAGCACAGATACGCAGTATTTT

d_gene: TRBD1
v_gene: TRBV7-2
j_gene: TRBJ2-2
abundance: -
CDR3aa: CASSLDRAGTGELFF
CDR3nt: TGTGCCAGCAGCCTAGACAGGGCGGGCACCGGGGAGCTGTTTTTT

d_gene: -
v_gene: TRBV4-3
j_gene: TRBJ1-1
abundance: -
CDR3aa: CASSPRTVFTEAFF
CDR3nt: TGCGCCAGCAGCCCCCGGACAGTATTCACTGAAGCTTTCTTT

d_gene: -
v_gene: TRBV2
j_gene: TRBJ2-7
abundance: -
CDR3aa: CASNRVRGNEQYF
CDR3nt: TGTGCCAGCAATAGGGTTAGAGGGAACGAGCAGTACTTC

d_gene: TRBD2
v_gene: TRBV2
j_gene: TRBJ2-1
abundance: -
CDR3aa: CASLVSGGNEQFF
CDR3nt: TGTGCCAGCTTGGTATCGGGGGGGAATGAGCAGTTCTTC

d_gene: -
v_gene: TRBV19
j_gene: TRBJ2-3
abundance: once
CDR3aa: CASSVDPRRGDTQYF
CDR3nt: TGTGCCAGTAGTGTAGACCCGCGCCGGGGAGATACGCAGTATTTT

d_gene: TRBD2
v_gene: TRBV28
j_gene: TRBJ2-1
abundance: -
CDR3aa: CASSSAQLAGGRFF
CDR3nt: TGTGCCAGCAGTTCAGCCCAACTAGCGGGGGGGCGATTCTTC

d_gene: -
v_gene: TRBV28
j_gene: TRBJ1-1
abundance: once
CDR3aa: CASSLSTREAFF
CDR3nt: TGTGCCAGCAGTTTATCGACGAGGGAAGCTTTCTTT

d_gene: -
v_gene: TRBV2
j_gene: TRBJ2-5
abundance: -
CDR3aa: CASSDFQQETQYF
CDR3nt: TGTGCCAGCAGTGACTTCCAACAAGAGACCCAGTACTTC

d_gene: TRBD1
v_gene: TRBV24-1
j_gene: TRBJ2-2
abundance: -
CDR3aa: CATSDSGTGTAGELFF
CDR3nt: TGTGCCACCAGTGATTCCGGGACAGGTACGGCCGGGGAGCTGTTTTTT

d_gene: TRBD1
v_gene: TRBV6-2/TRBV6-3
j_gene: TRBJ2-1
abundance: -
CDR3aa: CASSYDRAPGTGEQFF
CDR3nt: TGTGCCAGCAGTTACGACAGGGCCCCGGGTACGGGTGAGCAGTTCTTC

d_gene: -
v_gene: TRBV3-1/TRBV3-2
j_gene: TRBJ1-6
abundance: -
CDR3aa: CASSHSTVNSPLHF
CDR3nt: TGTGCCAGCAGCCACTCGACAGTTAATTCACCCCTCCACTTT

d_gene: -
v_gene: TRBV6-5
j_gene: TRBJ2-1
abundance: -
CDR3aa: CASSYSGGPYNEQFF
CDR3nt: TGTGCCAGCAGTTACTCTGGGGGACCCTACAATGAGCAGTTCTTC

d_gene: -
v_gene: TRBV27
j_gene: TRBJ2-7
abundance: -
CDR3aa: CASSQTGRAYEQYF
CDR3nt: TGTGCCAGCAGCCAGACAGGGAGGGCCTACGAGCAGTACTTC

d_gene: -
v_gene: TRBV7-2
j_gene: TRBJ2-7
abundance: -
CDR3aa: CASSLGQFYEQYF
CDR3nt: TGTGCCAGCAGCCTCGGACAGTTCTACGAGCAGTACTTC

d_gene: -
v_gene: TRBV11-2
j_gene: TRBJ2-5
abundance: -
CDR3aa: CATGPERRETQYF
CDR3nt: TGTGCCACGGGACCAGAAAGACGGGAGACCCAGTACTTC